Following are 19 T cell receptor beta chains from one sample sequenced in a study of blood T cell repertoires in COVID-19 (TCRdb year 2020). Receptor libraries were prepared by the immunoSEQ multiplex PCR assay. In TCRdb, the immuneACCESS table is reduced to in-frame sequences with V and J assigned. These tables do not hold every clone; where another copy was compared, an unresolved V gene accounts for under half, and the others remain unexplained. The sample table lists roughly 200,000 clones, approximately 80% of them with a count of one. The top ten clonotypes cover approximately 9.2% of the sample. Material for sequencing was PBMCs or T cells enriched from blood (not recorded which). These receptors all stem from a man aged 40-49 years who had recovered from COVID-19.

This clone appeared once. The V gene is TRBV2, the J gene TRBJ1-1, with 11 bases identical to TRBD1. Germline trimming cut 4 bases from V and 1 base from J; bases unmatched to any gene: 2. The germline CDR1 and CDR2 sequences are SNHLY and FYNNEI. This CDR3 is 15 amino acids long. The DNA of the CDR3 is TGTGCCAGCAGTGGGACAGGGGGCGCGAACACTGAAGCTTTCTTT. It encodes CASSGTGGANTEAFF. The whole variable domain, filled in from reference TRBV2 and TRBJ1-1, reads EPEVTQTPSHQVTQMGQEVILRCVPISNHLYFYWYRQILGQKVEFLVSFYNNEISEKSEIFDDQFSVERPDGSNFTLKIRSTKLEDSAMYFCASSGTGGANTEAFFGQGTRLTVV.

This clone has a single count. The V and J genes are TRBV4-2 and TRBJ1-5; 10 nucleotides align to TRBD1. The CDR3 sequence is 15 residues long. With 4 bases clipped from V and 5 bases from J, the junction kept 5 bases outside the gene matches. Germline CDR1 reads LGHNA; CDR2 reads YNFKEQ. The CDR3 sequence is CASSPSGQGDQPQHF. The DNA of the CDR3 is TGTGCCAGCAGCCCGAGCGGACAGGGGGATCAGCCCCAGCATTTT.

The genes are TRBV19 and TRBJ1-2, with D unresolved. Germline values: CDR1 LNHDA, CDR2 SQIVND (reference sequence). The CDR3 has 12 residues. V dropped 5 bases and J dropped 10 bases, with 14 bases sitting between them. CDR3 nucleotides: TGTGCCAGTAGTCCCGCGGGCCAGCCCTACACCTTC. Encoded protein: CASSPAGQPYTF. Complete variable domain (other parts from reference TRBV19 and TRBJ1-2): DGGITQSPKYLFRKEGQNVTLSCEQNLNHDAMYWYRQDPGQGLRLIYYSQIVNDFQKGDIAEGYSVSREKKESFPLTVTSAQKNPTAFYLCASSPAGQPYTFGSGTRLTVV.

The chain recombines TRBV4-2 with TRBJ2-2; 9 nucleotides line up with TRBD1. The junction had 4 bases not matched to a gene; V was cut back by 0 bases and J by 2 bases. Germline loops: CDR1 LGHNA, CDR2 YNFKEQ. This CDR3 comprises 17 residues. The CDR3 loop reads CASSQELTGGNTGELFF. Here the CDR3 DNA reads TGTGCCAGCAGCCAAGAATTGACAGGGGGTAACACCGGGGAGCTGTTTTTT.

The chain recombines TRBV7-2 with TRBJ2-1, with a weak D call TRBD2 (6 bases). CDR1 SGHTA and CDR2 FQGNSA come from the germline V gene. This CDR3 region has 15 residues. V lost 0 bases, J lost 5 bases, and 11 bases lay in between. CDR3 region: CASSLAAGRHNEQFF. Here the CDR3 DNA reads TGTGCCAGCAGCTTAGCGGCGGGGAGGCACAATGAGCAGTTCTTC.

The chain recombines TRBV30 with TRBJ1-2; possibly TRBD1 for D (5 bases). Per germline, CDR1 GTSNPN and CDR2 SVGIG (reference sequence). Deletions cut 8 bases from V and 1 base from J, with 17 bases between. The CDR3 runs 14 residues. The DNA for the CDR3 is TGTGCCGCCCTGCGGGGGTATAGTAACTATGGCTACACCTTC. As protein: CAALRGYSNYGYTF.

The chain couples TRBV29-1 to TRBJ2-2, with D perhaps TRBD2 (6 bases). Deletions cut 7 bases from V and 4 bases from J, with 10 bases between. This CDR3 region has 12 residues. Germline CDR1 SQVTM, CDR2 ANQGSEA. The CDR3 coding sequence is TGCAGCGCAGAGGGAGGCACCGGGGAGCTGTTTTTT. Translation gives CSAEGGTGELFF.

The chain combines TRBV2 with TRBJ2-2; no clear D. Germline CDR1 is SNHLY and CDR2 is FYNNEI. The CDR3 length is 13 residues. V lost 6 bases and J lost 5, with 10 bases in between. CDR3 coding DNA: TGTGCCAGCAGCGTTATTAGTACCGGGGAGCTGTTTTTT. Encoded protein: CASSVISTGELFF.

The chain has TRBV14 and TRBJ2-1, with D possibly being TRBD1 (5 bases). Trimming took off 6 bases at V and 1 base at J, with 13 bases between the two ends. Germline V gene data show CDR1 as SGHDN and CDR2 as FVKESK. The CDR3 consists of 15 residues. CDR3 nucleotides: TGTGCCAGCAGTAGAGACAGCCCGTCCTACAATGAGCAGTTCTTC. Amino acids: CASSRDSPSYNEQFF.

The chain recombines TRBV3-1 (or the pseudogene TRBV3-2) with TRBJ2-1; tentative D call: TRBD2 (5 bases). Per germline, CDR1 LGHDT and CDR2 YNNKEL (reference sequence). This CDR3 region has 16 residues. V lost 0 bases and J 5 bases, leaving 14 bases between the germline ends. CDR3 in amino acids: CASSQDWPSIHNEQFF. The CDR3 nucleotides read TGTGCCAGCAGCCAAGATTGGCCTAGCATCCACAATGAGCAGTTCTTC.

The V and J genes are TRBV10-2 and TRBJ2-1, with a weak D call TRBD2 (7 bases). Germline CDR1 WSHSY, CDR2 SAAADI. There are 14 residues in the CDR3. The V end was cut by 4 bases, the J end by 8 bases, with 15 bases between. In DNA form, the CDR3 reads TGCGCCAGCAGTGTGGGGGGGGGCCGGGATGAGCAGTTCTTC. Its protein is CASSVGGGRDEQFF.

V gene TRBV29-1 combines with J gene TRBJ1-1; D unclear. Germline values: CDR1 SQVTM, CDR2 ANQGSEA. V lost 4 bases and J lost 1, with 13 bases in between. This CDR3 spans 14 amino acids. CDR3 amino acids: CSVVGPGGNTEAFF. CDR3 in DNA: TGCAGCGTTGTAGGGCCCGGAGGGAACACTGAAGCTTTCTTT.

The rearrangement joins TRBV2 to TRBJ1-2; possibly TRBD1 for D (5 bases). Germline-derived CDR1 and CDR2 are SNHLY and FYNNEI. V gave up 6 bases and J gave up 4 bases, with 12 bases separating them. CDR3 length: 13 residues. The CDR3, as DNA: TGTGCCAGCAGATTCGACAGCCCCTATGGCTACACCTTC. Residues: CASRFDSPYGYTF.

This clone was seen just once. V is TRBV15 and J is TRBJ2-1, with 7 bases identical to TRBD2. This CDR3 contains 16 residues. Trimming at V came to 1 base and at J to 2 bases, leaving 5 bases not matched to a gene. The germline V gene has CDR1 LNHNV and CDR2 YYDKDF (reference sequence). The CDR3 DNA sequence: TGTGCCACCAGCAGAGGTGGAGGGACTACCTACAATGAGCAGTTCTTC. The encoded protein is CATSRGGGTTYNEQFF.

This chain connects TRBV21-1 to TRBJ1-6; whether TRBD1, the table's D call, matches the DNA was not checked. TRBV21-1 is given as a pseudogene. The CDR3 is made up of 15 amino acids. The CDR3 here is CASSKIPAGTAPLHF. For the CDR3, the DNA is TGTGCCAGCAGCAAAATTCCTGCCGGGACAGCACCCCTCCACTTT.

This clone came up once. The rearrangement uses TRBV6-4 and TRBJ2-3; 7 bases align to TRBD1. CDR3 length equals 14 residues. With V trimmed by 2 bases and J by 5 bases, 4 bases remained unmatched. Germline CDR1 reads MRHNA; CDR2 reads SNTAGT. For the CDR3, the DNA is TGTGCCAGCAGTGACAAGGGGGCAGAAGATACGCAGTATTTT. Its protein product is CASSDKGAEDTQYF.

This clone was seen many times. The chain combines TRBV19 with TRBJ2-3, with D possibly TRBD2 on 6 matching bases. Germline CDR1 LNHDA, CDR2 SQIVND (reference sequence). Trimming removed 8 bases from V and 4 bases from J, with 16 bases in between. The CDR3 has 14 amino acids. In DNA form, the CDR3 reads TGTGCCAGTTCTCTAGGAGGGTCGCCAGATACGCAGTATTTT. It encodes CASSLGGSPDTQYF.

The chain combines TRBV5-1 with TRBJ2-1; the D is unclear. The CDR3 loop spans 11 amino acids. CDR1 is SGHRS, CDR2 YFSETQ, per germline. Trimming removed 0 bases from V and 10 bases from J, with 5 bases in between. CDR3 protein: CASSLAREQFF. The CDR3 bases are TGCGCCAGCAGCTTGGCGCGAGAGCAGTTCTTC.

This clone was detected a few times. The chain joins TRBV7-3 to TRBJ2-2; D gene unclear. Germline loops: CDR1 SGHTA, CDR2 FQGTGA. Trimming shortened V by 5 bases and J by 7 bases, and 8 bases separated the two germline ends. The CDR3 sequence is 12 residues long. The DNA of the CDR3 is TGTGCCAGCAGCCCCGGTTTCGGGGAGCTGTTTTTT. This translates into CASSPGFGELFF.